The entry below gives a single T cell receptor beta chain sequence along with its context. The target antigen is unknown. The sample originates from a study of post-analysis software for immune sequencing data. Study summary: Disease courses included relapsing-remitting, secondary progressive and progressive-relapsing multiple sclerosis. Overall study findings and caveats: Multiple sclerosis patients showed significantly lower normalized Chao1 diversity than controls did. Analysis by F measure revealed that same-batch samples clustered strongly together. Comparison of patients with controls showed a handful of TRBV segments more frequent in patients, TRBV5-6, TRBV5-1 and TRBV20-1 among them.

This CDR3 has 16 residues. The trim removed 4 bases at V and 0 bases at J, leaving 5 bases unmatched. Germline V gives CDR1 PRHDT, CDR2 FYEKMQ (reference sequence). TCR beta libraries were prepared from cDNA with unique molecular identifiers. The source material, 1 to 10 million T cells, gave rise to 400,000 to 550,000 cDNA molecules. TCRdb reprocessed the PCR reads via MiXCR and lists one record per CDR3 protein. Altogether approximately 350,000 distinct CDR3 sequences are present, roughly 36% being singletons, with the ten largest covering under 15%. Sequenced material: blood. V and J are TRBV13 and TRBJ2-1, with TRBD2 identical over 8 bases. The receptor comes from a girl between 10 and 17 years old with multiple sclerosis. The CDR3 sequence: CASSWLSGDSYNEQFF. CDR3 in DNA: TGTGCCAGCAGCTGGCTTAGCGGGGACTCCTACAATGAGCAGTTCTTC.